This section outlines one T cell receptor (beta chain) sequence together with its context. The authors' processing: Amplification with reference gene primers provided the estimates of nucleated cell counts. Assay: immunoSEQ multiplex PCR; the TCRdb copy retains only in-frame clones and omits some. The V and J calls and clone size come from that table; D and trimming were worked out from the DNA. The table lists about 240,000 clones, 88% of them singletons, with just under 1% in the top ten. There are 17 residues in the CDR3. The germline V gene has CDR1 KGHSH and CDR2 LQKENI. V shed 6 bases and J 4 bases; nucleotides not matched to a gene: 17. The entry originates in a study of blood T cell repertoires in COVID-19. About the research overall: Some COVID-19 samples were acute and others convalescent; all came from the United States, Italy and Spain. PBMCs, B-cell-depleted T cells, or T cells provided the cDNA or gDNA that made up the material.

Input material: peripheral blood. The clonotype comes from a woman in her thirties or forties who had recovered from COVID-19. The rearrangement joins TRBV18 to TRBJ1-2; 7 bases map to TRBD1. This chain's CDR3 is CASSPGGGPPGGYGYTF. CDR3 bases: TGTGCCAGCTCGCCCGGAGGGGGCCCTCCAGGTGGCTATGGCTACACCTTC.